A single sample is the source of the 17 T cell receptor beta chains below, sequenced in a study of Ad26.COV2.S vaccination and SARS-CoV-2 variants. Stated treatment: roughly 20 received Ad26.COV2.S at low or high dose, single or two shots; roughly 5 received placebo; per-sample allocation not given. Samples were taken on day 63 after the first vaccine or placebo injection. The data were produced by immunoSEQ multiplex PCR, yet TCRdb's version contains in-frame clones alone and is incomplete. Seen here are 400,000 or so clones, 75% to 90% observed once, and the top ten hold roughly 3.2%. The sequencing here drew on peripheral blood, taken in a trial of Ad26.COV2.S vaccine versus placebo. The receptor source for this set is a person aged 18-65 years who received the Ad26.COV2.S COVID-19 vaccine or a placebo.

The chain joins TRBV27 to TRBJ2-1; 8 bases line up with TRBD2. The CDR3 spans 16 residues. V dropped 2 bases and J dropped 6; count of bases not matched to a gene: 9. The germline V gene has CDR1 MNHEY and CDR2 SMNVEV (reference sequence). The CDR3 spells CASSLSSGGYSNEQFF. The CDR3 DNA sequence: TGTGCCAGCAGTTTAAGTTCGGGGGGGTACTCCAATGAGCAGTTCTTC.

The CDR3 reads CASTLQGLGGNTIYF. The CDR3 DNA reads TGTGCCAGCACCCTCCAGGGTCTAGGAGGAAACACCATATATTTT. The J gene is TRBJ1-3, the V gene TRBV11-2; a possible D gene is TRBD1 (5 bases). The CDR3 is 15 amino acids. Germline V lookup: CDR1 SGHAT, CDR2 FQNNGV. The V end lost 7 bases, the J end lost 4 bases, and 17 bases lay between the germline ends.

The chain links TRBV12-3 or TRBV12-4 to TRBJ1-1; D possibly corresponds to TRBD1 (5 bases). V was shortened by 6 bases and J by 3 bases, with 11 bases between the two germline ends. CDR3 length equals 13 residues. The CDR3 region is CASRPGGDTEAFF. The CDR3 DNA reads as TGTGCCAGCAGGCCGGGGGGTGACACTGAAGCTTTCTTT.

This chain connects TRBV7-6 to TRBJ1-6; maybe TRBD1 (6 bases). The CDR3 runs to 15 residues. Trimming stripped 1 base from V and 9 bases from J, with 13 bases between. Germline V lookup: CDR1 SGHVS, CDR2 FNYEAQ. This CDR3 reads CASSLGDTNSSPLHF. CDR3 bases: TGTGCCAGCAGCTTAGGGGACACCAATTCTTCACCCCTCCACTTT.

V gene TRBV15 combines with J gene TRBJ1-2, with no clear D. The CDR3 is 13 amino acids. Germline V gene data show CDR1 as LNHNV and CDR2 as YYDKDF (reference sequence). V was pared by 4 bases and J by 3 bases, with 9 bases between. This CDR3 is CATSNKPHYGYTF. In DNA, the CDR3 is TGTGCCACCAGCAATAAACCCCACTATGGCTACACCTTC. The entire variable domain, with the rest obtained from reference TRBV15 and TRBJ1-2, is as follows: DAMVIQNPRYQVTQFGKPVTLSCSQTLNHNVMYWYQQKSSQAPKLLFHYYDKDFNNEADTPDNFQSRRPNTSFCFLDIRSPGLGDTAMYLCATSNKPHYGYTFGSGTRLTVV.

On this clone itself: One end of the junction is discordant with germline, which a read error may explain. V is TRBV7-9 and J is TRBJ1-4; D is undetermined. CDR3 size: 13 residues. From germline, CDR1 is SEHNR and CDR2 FQNEAQ (reference sequence). The DNA for the CDR3 is TGTGCCAGCAGCCAATCGTCTAACGAAAAACTGTTTTTT. Translation gives CASSQSSNEKLFF.

This clone came up once. The J gene is TRBJ2-5, the V gene TRBV6-6, with TRBD1 identical over 9 bases. The CDR3 is made up of 14 amino acids. V shed 6 bases and J 4 bases; nucleotides not matched to a gene: 6. Germline V gene lookup returns CDR1 MNHNY and CDR2 SVGAGI (reference sequence). Here the CDR3 reads CASRTGGRGETQYF. The CDR3 DNA follows: TGTGCCAGCAGGACAGGGGGAAGGGGAGAGACCCAGTACTTC.

This sequence joins TRBV5-1 and TRBJ1-1, with a possible D match to TRBD1 (5 bases). Germline CDR1 SGHRS, CDR2 YFSETQ. This CDR3 is built from 14 residues. Trimming took 4 bases from V and 1 from J, leaving 11 bases between them. The CDR3 is CASSRGAENTEAFF. CDR3 bases: TGCGCCAGCAGCCGAGGGGCTGAGAACACTGAAGCTTTCTTT. The full variable domain, with the rest looked up from reference TRBV5-1 and TRBJ1-1, is KAGVTQTPRYLIKTRGQQVTLSCSPISGHRSVSWYQQTPGQGLQFLFEYFSETQRNKGNFPGRFSGRQFSNSRSEMNVSTLELGDSALYLCASSRGAENTEAFFGQGTRLTVV.

The J gene is TRBJ2-3, the V gene TRBV5-1, with a possible D match to TRBD1 (6 bases). Trimming removed 4 bases from V and 0 bases from J, with 18 bases in between. Germline V gene data show CDR1 as SGHRS and CDR2 as YFSETQ. The CDR3 length is 17 residues. The CDR3 loop reads CASSQDRPSSSTDTQYF. CDR3 sequence (DNA): TGCGCCAGCAGCCAAGACAGGCCTTCTTCTAGCACAGATACGCAGTATTTT.

The chain recombines TRBV10-1 with TRBJ1-4; D gene ambiguous. Germline-derived CDR1 and CDR2 are WNHNN and SYGVQD (reference sequence). This CDR3 has 14 amino acids. V was clipped by 6 bases and J by 7 bases, with 15 bases between them. The CDR3 spells CASRAGPSSEKLFF. In DNA form, the CDR3 reads TGCGCCAGCAGAGCCGGGCCCTCGAGTGAAAAACTGTTTTTT.

The chain couples TRBV6-2 or TRBV6-3 to TRBJ2-5, with 13 bases fitting TRBD2. The CDR3 has 15 amino acids. Germline V gene sequence: CDR1 MNHEY, CDR2 SVGEGT. The J segment lost 4 bases and the V segment lost 4 bases, leaving 3 bases of the junction unmatched. CDR3 nucleotides: TGTGCCAGCAGTTCCCGGACTAGCGGGGGAGAGACCCAGTACTTC. The encoded protein is CASSSRTSGGETQYF.

This chain links TRBV6-6 with TRBJ2-2; D may be TRBD1 (6 bases). The V end was cut by 0 bases, the J end by 0 bases, with 8 bases between. Germline V gives CDR1 MNHNY, CDR2 SVGAGI (reference sequence). CDR3 size: 16 residues. Here the CDR3 reads CASSYSNRANTGELFF. The CDR3 DNA is TGTGCCAGCAGTTACTCGAACAGGGCGAACACCGGGGAGCTGTTTTTT.

The chain combines TRBV5-4 with TRBJ2-6; no definite D call. CDR1 is SGHNT, CDR2 YYREEE, per germline (reference sequence). The CDR3 contains 14 residues. V dropped 0 bases and J dropped 4 bases, with 5 bases sitting between them. The CDR3 coding sequence is TGTGCCAGCAGCTTGGTTTCCGGGGCCAACGTCCTGACTTTC. This sequence encodes CASSLVSGANVLTF. The full variable domain, completed using reference TRBV5-4 and TRBJ2-6, is ETGVTQSPTHLIKTRGQQVTLRCSSQSGHNTVSWYQQALGQGPQFIFQYYREEENGRGNFPPRFSGLQFPNYSSELNVNALELDDSALYLCASSLVSGANVLTFGAGSRLTVL.

V usage is TRBV12-3 or TRBV12-4 and J usage is TRBJ1-1; TRBD1 might be the D (5 bases). Trimming removed 2 bases at V and 11 bases at J, with 12 bases between. The CDR3 runs to 12 residues. CDR3 DNA sequence: TGTGCCAGCAGTTTATTGACTTCAGGGGCTTTCTTT. Its protein is CASSLLTSGAFF.

Concerning this clone itself: The same CDR3 also results from other DNA sequences found in this sample. The chain couples TRBV19 to TRBJ1-1; no clear D gene. The CDR3 sequence is 13 residues long. Trimming removed 3 bases from V and 0 bases from J, with 5 bases in between. CDR1 and CDR2 (germline): LNHDA, SQIVND (reference sequence). This CDR3 reads CASSISMNTEAFF. The CDR3 nucleotides read TGTGCCAGTAGTATTAGCATGAACACTGAAGCTTTCTTT.

This clone showed up just once. The chain has TRBV5-1 and TRBJ1-3, with D unclear. The CDR3 has 16 residues. Germline V gene data show CDR1 as SGHRS and CDR2 as YFSETQ. Trimming cost V 4 bases and J 0 bases, with 14 bases left between them. The CDR3 region has the DNA TGCGCCAGCAGCATCGACCTCTCCACCTCTGGAAACACCATATATTTT. Protein: CASSIDLSTSGNTIYF.

The V and J genes are TRBV6-5 and TRBJ1-2; D call uncertain. V shed 6 bases and J shed 4 bases, with 9 bases lying between them. CDR1 is MNHEY and CDR2 is SVGAGI in the germline V gene. This CDR3 comprises 12 residues. The CDR3 spells CASRVGGYGYTF. The CDR3 nucleotides are TGTGCCAGCAGGGTCGGCGGCTATGGCTACACCTTC.